The clone carrying this T cell receptor (beta chain) was seen a single time. The CDR3 spans 13 residues. The germline V and J ends were trimmed by 3 bases and 3 bases, with 9 bases remaining between them. Germline V lookup: CDR1 SEHNR, CDR2 FQNEAQ (reference sequence). Measured with immunoSEQ multiplex PCR; TCRdb has only the in-frame clones, and not every one. The repertoire holds some 130,000 clones, with roughly 95% as singletons. This record comes from a study of T cell changes during pregnancy in multiple sclerosis. V and J are TRBV7-9 and TRBJ2-7; a weak D match, TRBD2 (6 bases). The receptor was derived from a female donor with multiple sclerosis, enrolled in a pregnancy study. Here the sequenced sample was peripheral blood, taken after pregnancy. CDR3 region: CASSLAAGYEQYF. Here the CDR3 DNA reads TGTGCCAGCAGCTTGGCAGCGGGCTACGAGCAGTACTTC.